The source of this TCR beta chain is a study of T cells in Graves' hyperthyroidism and ophthalmopathy. V dropped 0 bases and J dropped 8 bases, with 13 bases sitting between them. Germline V gene sequence: CDR1 LGHNA, CDR2 YSLEER. The CDR3 is 15 residues long. Amplification yielded TCR beta CDR3 regions, with RNA transcripts as the source. The HTBI primer set drove a first-round RT-PCR of the TCR CDR3. TCRdb processed the multiplex PCR reads anew with MiXCR; each CDR3 protein has one entry. The table has 700,000 to 850,000 distinct CDR3 sequences, about a third seen once. The receptor's source is a woman aged 40 to 50 with Graves' hyperthyroidism. The chain uses TRBV4-3 and TRBJ1-4; a possible D gene is TRBD1 (5 bases). The sample taken for sequencing was blood. Here the CDR3 DNA reads TGCGCCAGCAGCCAAGATCGGCAGGGATGGGAAAAACTGTTTTTT. Its translation is CASSQDRQGWEKLFF.